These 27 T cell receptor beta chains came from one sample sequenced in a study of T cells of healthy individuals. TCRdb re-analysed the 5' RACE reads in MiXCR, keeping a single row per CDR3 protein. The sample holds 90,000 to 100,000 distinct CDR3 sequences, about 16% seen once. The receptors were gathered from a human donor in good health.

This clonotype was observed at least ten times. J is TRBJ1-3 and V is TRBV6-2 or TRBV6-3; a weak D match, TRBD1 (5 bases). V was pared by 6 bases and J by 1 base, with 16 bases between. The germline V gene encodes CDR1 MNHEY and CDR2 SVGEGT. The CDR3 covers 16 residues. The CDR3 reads CASSRGPHPSGNTIYF. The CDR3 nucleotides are TGTGCCAGCAGCCGGGGACCGCACCCTTCTGGAAACACCATATATTTT.

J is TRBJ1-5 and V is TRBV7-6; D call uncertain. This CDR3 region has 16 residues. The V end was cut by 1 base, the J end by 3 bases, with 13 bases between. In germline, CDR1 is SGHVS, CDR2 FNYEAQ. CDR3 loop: CASSLGPREHNQPQHF. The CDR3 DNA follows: TGTGCCAGCAGCTTAGGTCCACGGGAGCACAATCAGCCCCAGCATTTT. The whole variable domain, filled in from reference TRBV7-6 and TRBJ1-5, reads GAGVSQSPRYKVTKRGQDVALRCDPISGHVSLYWYRQALGQGPEFLTYFNYEAQQDKSGLPNDRFSAERPEGSISTLTIQRTEQRDSAMYRCASSLGPREHNQPQHFGDGTRLSIL.

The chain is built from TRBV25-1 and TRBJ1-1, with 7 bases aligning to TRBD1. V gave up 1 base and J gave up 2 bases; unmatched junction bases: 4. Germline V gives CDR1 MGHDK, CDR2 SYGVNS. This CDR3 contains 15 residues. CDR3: CASSEWPGGNTEAFF. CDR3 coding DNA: TGTGCCAGCAGTGAATGGCCAGGGGGTAACACTGAAGCTTTCTTT.

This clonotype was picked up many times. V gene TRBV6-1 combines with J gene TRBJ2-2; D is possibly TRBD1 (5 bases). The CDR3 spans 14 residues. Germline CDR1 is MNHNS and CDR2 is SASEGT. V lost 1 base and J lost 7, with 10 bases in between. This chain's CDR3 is CASSEEGWGGELFF. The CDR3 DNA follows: TGTGCCAGCAGTGAAGAGGGGTGGGGCGGGGAGCTGTTTTTT.

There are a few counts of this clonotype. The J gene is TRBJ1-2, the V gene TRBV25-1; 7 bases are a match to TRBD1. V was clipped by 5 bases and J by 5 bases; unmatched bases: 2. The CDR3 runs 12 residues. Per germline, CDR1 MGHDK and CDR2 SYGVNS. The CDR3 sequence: CASSKTGYGYTF. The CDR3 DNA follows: TGTGCCAGCAGTAAGACAGGGTATGGCTACACCTTC.

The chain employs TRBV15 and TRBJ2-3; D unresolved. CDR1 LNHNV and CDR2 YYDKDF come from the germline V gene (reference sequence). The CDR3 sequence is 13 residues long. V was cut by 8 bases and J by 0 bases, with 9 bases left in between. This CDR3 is CATGKSSTDTQYF. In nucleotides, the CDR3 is TGTGCCACCGGAAAGAGTAGCACAGATACGCAGTATTTT.

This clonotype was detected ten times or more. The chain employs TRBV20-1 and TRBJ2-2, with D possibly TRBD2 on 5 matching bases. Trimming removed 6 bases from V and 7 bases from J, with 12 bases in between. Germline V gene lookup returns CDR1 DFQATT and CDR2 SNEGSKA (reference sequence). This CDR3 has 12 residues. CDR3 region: CSADGGIGELFF. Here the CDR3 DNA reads TGCAGTGCGGACGGAGGAATCGGGGAGCTGTTTTTT.

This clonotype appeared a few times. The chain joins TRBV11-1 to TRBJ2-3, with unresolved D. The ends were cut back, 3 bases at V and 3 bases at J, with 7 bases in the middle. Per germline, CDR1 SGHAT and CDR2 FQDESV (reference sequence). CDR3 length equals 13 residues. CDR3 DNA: TGTGCCAGCAGCTTTGAGGAGACAGATACGCAGTATTTT. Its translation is CASSFEETDTQYF.

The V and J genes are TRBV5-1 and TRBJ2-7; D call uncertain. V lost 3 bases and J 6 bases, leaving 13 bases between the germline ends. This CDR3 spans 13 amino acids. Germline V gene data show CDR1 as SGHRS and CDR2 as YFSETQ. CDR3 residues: CASSSPIGSEQYF. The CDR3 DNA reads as TGCGCCAGCAGCTCCCCAATAGGGTCCGAGCAGTACTTC.

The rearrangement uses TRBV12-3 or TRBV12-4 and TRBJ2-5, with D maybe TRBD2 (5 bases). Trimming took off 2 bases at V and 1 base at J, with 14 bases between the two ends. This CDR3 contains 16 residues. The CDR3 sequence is CASSLMFGGSQETQYF. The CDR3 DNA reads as TGTGCCAGCAGTTTAATGTTTGGAGGATCCCAAGAGACCCAGTACTTC.

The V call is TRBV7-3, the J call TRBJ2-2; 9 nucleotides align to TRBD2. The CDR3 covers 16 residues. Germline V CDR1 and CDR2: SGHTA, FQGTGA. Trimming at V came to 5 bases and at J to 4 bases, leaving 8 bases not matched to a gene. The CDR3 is CASSPLAGDGTGELFF. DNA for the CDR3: TGTGCCAGCAGCCCCTTAGCGGGAGACGGCACCGGGGAGCTGTTTTTT.

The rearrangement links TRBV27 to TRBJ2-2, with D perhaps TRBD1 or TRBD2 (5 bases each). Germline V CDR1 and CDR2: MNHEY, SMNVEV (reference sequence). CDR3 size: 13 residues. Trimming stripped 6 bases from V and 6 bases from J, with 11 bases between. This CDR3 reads CASRMRGAGELFF. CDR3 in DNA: TGTGCCAGCAGGATGAGGGGTGCCGGGGAGCTGTTTTTT.

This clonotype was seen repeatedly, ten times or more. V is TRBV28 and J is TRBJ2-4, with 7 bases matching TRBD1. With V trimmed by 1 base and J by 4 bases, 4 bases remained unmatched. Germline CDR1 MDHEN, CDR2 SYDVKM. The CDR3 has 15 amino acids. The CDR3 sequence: CASSLYRDSKNIQYF. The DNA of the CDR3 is TGTGCCAGCAGTTTATACCGGGACAGTAAAAACATTCAGTACTTC.

The CDR3 nucleotides read TGCGCCAGCAGCAATGGGGTAGCCCCTAGCACAGATACGCAGTATTTT. Its protein is CASSNGVAPSTDTQYF. The V and J genes are TRBV5-1 and TRBJ2-3; the D is unclear. Germline V gene sequence: CDR1 SGHRS, CDR2 YFSETQ. Trimming left V 4 bases short and J 0 bases short, with 15 bases between. This CDR3 contains 16 residues.

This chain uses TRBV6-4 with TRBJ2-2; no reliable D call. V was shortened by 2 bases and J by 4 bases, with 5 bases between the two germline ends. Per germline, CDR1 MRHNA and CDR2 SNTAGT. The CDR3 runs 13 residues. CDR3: CASSDGSTGELFF. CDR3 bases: TGTGCCAGCAGTGACGGGTCCACCGGGGAGCTGTTTTTT.

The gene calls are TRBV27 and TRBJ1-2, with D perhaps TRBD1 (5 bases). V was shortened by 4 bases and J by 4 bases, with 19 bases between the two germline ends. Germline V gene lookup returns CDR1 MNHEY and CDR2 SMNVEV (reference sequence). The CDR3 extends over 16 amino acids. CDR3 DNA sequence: TGTGCCAGCAGTTCGGATACGGGACTCGAGACCTATGGCTACACCTTC. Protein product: CASSSDTGLETYGYTF.

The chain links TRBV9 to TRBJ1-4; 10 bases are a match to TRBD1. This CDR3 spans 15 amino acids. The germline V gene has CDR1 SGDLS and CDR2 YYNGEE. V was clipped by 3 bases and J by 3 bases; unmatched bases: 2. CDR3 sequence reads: CASSGGQGSNEKLFF. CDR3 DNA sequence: TGTGCCAGCAGCGGGGGACAGGGGTCTAATGAAAAACTGTTTTTT.

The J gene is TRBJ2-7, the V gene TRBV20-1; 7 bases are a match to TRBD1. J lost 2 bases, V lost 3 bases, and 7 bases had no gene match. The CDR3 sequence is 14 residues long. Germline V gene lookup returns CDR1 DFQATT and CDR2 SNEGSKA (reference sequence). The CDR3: CSASGQVLTYEQYF. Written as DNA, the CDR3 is TGCAGTGCTAGTGGACAGGTTCTCACCTACGAGCAGTACTTC.

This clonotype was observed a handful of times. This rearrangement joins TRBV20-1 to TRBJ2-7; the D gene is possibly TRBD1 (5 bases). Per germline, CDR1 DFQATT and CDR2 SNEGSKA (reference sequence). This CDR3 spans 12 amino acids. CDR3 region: CRPYRSLYEQYF. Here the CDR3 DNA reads TGCAGACCTTACAGGTCTCTCTACGAGCAGTACTTC.

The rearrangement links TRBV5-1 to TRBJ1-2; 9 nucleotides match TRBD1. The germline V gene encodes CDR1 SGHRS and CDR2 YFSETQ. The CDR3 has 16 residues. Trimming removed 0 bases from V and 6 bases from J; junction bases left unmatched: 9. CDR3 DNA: TGCGCCAGCAGCTTGGACAGGGGGCGCAGAGGTCATGGCTACACCTTC. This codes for CASSLDRGRRGHGYTF.

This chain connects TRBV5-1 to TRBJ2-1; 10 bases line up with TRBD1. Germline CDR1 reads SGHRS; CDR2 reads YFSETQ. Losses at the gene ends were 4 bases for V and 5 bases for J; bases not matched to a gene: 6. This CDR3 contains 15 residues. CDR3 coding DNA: TGCGCCAGCAGCCTGGGACAGGGGCTCAACAATGAGCAGTTCTTC. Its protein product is CASSLGQGLNNEQFF. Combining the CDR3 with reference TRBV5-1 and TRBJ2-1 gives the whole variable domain KAGVTQTPRYLIKTRGQQVTLSCSPISGHRSVSWYQQTPGQGLQFLFEYFSETQRNKGNFPGRFSGRQFSNSRSEMNVSTLELGDSALYLCASSLGQGLNNEQFFGPGTRLTVL.

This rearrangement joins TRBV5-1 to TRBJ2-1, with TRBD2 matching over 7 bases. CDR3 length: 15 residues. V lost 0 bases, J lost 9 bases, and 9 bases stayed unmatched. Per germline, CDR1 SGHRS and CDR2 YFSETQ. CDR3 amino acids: CASSLALGLGSEQFF. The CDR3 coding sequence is TGCGCCAGCAGCTTGGCCCTAGGACTAGGCAGTGAGCAGTTCTTC.

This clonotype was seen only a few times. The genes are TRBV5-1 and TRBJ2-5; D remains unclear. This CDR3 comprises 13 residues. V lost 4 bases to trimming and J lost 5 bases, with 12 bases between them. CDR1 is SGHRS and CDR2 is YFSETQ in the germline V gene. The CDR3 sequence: CASSLRLRETQYF. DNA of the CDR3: TGCGCCAGCAGCCTCCGACTGAGGGAGACCCAGTACTTC.

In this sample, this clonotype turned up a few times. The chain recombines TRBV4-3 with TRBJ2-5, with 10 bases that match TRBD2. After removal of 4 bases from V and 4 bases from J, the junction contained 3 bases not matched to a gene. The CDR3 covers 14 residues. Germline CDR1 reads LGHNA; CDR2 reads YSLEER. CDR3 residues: CASSPASGRETQYF. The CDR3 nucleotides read TGCGCCAGCAGCCCTGCTAGCGGGAGAGAGACCCAGTACTTC.

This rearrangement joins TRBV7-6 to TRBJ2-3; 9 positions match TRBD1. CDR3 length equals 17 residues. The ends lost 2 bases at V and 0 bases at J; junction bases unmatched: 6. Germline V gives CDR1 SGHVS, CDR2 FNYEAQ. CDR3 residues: CASSLPPGQGSTDTQYF. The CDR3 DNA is TGTGCCAGCAGCTTACCCCCTGGACAGGGGAGCACAGATACGCAGTATTTT.

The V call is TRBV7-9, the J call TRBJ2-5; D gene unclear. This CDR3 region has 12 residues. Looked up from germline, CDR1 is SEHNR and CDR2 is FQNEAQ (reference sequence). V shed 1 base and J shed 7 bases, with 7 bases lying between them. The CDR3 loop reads CASSLVPGTQYF. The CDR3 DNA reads TGTGCCAGCAGCTTAGTCCCGGGGACCCAGTACTTC.

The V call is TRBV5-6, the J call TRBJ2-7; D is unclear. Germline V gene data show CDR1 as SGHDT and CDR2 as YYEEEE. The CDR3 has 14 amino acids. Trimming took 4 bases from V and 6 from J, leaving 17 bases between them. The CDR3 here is CASSLESSGGEQYF. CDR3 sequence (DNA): TGTGCCAGCAGCCTTGAATCCTCGGGTGGCGAGCAGTACTTC.